The text below deals with one T cell receptor (beta chain). Its antigen is unidentified. This record belongs to a study of T cells in narcolepsy. Whole-study results and caveats: HCRT-specific and TRIB2-specific autoreactive clonotypes appeared among same-patient CSF and blood CD4+ clonotypes.

Sequencing was performed with immunoSEQ multiplex PCR; in TCRdb, only in-frame clones are kept and a portion is missing. This table holds approximately 26,000 clones, more than 75% found once. Looked up from germline, CDR1 is SGHTA and CDR2 is FQGNSA. V lost 5 bases, J lost 2 bases, and 16 bases lay in between. The CDR3 totals 15 residues. The source of this sequence is a human donor in good health. Sequenced material: memory (CD45RA-) CD4+ T cells from blood. The chain uses TRBV7-2 and TRBJ2-7; D is unclear. The CDR3 region has the DNA TGTGCCAGCAGCCGCCAAGTGGGCGAGACCTACGAGCAGTACTTC. Translating it yields CASSRQVGETYEQYF.